This TCR beta chain derives from a study of blood T cell repertoires in COVID-19. Across the study: The United States, Italy and Spain were the sources of the acute and convalescent COVID-19 samples. PBMCs, B-cell-depleted T cells, or T cells were the source of the cDNA or gDNA that made up the material.

Per the original data handling: Cell counts per sample came from amplifying reference gene primers. Profiled with immunoSEQ multiplex PCR; TCRdb holds only in-frame clones, not every one. The V and J calls and the clone size are those of that table, but D and trimming were determined from the DNA. The repertoire holds around 280,000 clones, with approximately 86% as singletons. Trimming at V came to 10 bases and at J to 4 bases, leaving 9 bases not matched to a gene. Germline V gene data show CDR1 as ENHRY and CDR2 as SYGVKD. The CDR3 consists of 15 residues. The chain carries TRBV10-3 and TRBJ2-1; 11 bases align to TRBD2. What was sequenced was peripheral blood. The source of this sequence is a man between 65 and 85 years old with acute or convalescent COVID-19. This CDR3 is CATEGGTSGYNEQFF. Written as DNA, the CDR3 is TGTGCCACCGAGGGGGGGACTAGCGGATACAATGAGCAGTTCTTC.